This T cell receptor beta chain was recovered during a study of blood T cell repertoires in COVID-19 (dated by TCRdb to 2019 to 2021). Study-level background: The collaborator samples originated in the United States, Italy and Spain and spanned the acute and convalescent phases of COVID-19. The prospective study material was composed of cDNA or gDNA derived from T cells, B-cell-depleted T cells, or PBMCs. The dataset comprised deeply sampled blood TCRbeta repertoires from subjects exposed to, actively infected with, or recovered from COVID-19. A freely available public database, intended as a resource for researchers studying the immune response to SARS-CoV-2, is where the repertoires were released. The samples were drawn from the first 160 participants of the ongoing ImmuneRACE study and from about 1,200 subjects provided by 6 global collaborators. A de-identified subject ID, COVID-19 status, age in years and sex were almost always included in the sample metadata. Where HLA class I and class II types were available, the types were taken from metadata supplied by the sample provider, not from assay-based typing. Study-wide conclusions, independent of this receptor: Clinical and demographic metadata were provided uncurated, with the amount varying by source and participant.

The immunoSEQ Assay, a bias-controlled multiplex PCR, was used to amplify TCRbeta CDR3 regions from genomic DNA. In the source study's methods: The number of nucleated cells in each sample was estimated from the amplification of reference gene primers within the assay. Sequence reads were collapsed and filtered to measure the absolute abundance of every unique TCRbeta CDR3 rearrangement. Productive Simpson clonality was computed per sample as the square root of Simpson's diversity index over productive rearrangements. The source is immuneACCESS, and TCRdb retained only in-frame sequences with V and J called. Part of the clones is not carried over; for the studies checked, unresolved V genes explain less than half of this, and the remainder is unexplained. Clone size and V and J calls were adopted from that table, with D and trimming inferred from the DNA. The table for this sample lists 200,000 to 250,000 clones; around 90% of them were counted only once. About 15% of the sample comes from the top ten.

Germline trimming amounts to 5 bases on V and 2 bases on J, with 3 as the count of junction bases outside the gene matches. CDR1 MRHNA and CDR2 SNTAGT are derived from the germline V gene. CDR3 length: 15 amino acids, cysteine to phenylalanine. Only the CDR3 part of the read is kept: 45 bases, read in frame from the first base. Participants in the prospective study were enrolled through a virtual design, were aged roughly 18 to 100 years, and lived in roughly 24 United States geographic areas. In the prospective study, participants were assigned to cohorts based on the clinical history participants reported in a screening survey and a study questionnaire. A participant counted as exposed if, within 2 weeks of entering the study, that participant had been in contact with someone who had a PCR-confirmed or clinician-diagnosed COVID-19 case. In the prospective study, mobile phlebotomists collected whole blood, serum and a nasopharyngeal or oropharyngeal swab from each participant. Participants in the prospective study had the option to provide additional blood draws and questionnaires over a roughly 2-month period. Blood samples from the prospective study were shipped frozen or at room temperature prior to DNA extraction.

A note on this clone: This receptor's antigen is unknown. Qualities for individual bases were not recorded, and no much larger clone is one base off.

In this chain, TRBV6-4 is recombined with TRBJ2-3; TRBD2 fits 11 bases in the junction. The TCR sequence derives from a man aged 25-40 years who had been exposed to COVID-19. Sequenced material: PBMCs or T cells enriched from blood (not recorded which). In nucleotide form, the sequence is TGTGCCAGCAGTCGACTAGCGGGACACACAGATACGCAGTATTTT. Translated, it reads CASSRLAGHTDTQYF.